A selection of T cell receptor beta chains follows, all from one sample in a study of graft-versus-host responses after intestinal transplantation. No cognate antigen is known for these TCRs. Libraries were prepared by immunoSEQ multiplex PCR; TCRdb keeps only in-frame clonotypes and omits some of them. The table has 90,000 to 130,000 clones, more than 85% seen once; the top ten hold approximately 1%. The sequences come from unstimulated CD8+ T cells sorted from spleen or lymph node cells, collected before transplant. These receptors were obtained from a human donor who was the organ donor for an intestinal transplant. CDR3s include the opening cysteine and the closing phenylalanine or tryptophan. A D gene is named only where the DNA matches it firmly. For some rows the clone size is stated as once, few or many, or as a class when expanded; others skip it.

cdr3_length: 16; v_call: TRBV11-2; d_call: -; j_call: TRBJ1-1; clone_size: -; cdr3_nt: TGTGCCAGCAGTTTAGGAATCGGGGGCGAATGGACTGAAGCTTTCTTT; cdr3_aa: CASSLGIGGEWTEAFF
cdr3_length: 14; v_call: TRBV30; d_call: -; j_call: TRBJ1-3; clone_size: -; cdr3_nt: TGTGCCTGGGGGGACGGGGACTCTGGAAACACCATATATTTT; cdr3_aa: CAWGDGDSGNTIYF
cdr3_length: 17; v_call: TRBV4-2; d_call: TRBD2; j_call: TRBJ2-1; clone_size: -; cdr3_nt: TGTGCCAGCAGCCAAGAAAGTGCTAGCGGGCCTTACAATGAGCAGTTCTTC; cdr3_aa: CASSQESASGPYNEQFF
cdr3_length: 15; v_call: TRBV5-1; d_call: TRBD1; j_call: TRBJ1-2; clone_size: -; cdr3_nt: TGCGCCAGCAGCGACTTGACAGGGCCCTCCTATGGCTACACCTTC; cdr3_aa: CASSDLTGPSYGYTF
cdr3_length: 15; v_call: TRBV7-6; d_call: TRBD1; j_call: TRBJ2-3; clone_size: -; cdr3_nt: TGTGCCAGCAGCTTATCAGGGGGCTTCACAGATACGCAGTATTTT; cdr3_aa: CASSLSGGFTDTQYF
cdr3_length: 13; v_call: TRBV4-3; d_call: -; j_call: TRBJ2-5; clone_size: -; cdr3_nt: TGCGCCAGCAGCCAAGATGCACAAGAGACCCAGTACTTC; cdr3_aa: CASSQDAQETQYF
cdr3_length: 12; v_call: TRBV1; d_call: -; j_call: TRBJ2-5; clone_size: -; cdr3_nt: TGCACCAGCAGCCAAGGGGGAGAGACCCAGTACTTC; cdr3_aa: CTSSQGGETQYF
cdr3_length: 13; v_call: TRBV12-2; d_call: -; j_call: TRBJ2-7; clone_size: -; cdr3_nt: TGTGCAAGTCGCTCCGCCAGATTGAGAGTAGATTACTTC; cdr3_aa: CASRSARLRVDYF
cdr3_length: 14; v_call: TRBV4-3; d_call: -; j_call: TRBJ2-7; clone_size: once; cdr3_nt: TGCGCCAGCAGCCAAGTGGCCGGAGAATACGAGCAGTACTTC; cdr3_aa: CASSQVAGEYEQYF
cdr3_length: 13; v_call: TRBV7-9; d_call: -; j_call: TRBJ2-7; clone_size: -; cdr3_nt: TGTGCCAGCAGCCCAGGGGTCGACTACGAGCAGTACTTC; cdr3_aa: CASSPGVDYEQYF
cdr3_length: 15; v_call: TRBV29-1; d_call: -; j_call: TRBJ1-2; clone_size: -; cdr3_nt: TGCAGCGCCCCGGACAGCGAAGAGGCCCGCTATGGCTACACCTTC; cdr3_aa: CSAPDSEEARYGYTF
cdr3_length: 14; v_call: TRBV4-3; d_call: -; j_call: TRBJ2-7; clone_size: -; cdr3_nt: TGCGCCAGCAGCCAAGAGGCAGGCTCCTACGAGCAGTACTTC; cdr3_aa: CASSQEAGSYEQYF
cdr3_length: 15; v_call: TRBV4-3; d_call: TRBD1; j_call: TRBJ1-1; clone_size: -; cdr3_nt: TGCGCCAGCAGCTACAGACAGGGGGGGAACACTGAAGCTTTCTTT; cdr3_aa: CASSYRQGGNTEAFF
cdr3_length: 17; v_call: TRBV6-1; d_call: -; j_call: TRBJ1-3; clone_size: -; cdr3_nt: TGTGCCAGCAGTGAAGCAGGACCTCCAGCGACTGGAAACACCATATATTTT; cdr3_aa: CASSEAGPPATGNTIYF
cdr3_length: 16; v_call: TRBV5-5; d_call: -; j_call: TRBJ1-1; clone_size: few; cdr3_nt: TGTGCCAGCAGCTTGGCCCGGAACAGGTACTACACTGAAGCTTTCTTT; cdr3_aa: CASSLARNRYYTEAFF
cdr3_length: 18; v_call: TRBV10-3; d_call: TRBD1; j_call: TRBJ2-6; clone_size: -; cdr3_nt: TGTGCCATCAGTGAGCCCGACAGGGGTAGCTCTGGGGCCAACGTCCTGACTTTC; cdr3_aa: CAISEPDRGSSGANVLTF
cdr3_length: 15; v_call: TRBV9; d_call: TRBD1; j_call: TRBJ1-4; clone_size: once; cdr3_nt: TGTGCCAGCAGCGTAGGCGGGACAGGGAGCGAAAAACTGTTTTTT; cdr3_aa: CASSVGGTGSEKLFF
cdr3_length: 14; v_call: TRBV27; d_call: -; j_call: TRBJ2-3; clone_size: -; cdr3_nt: TGTGCCAGCTCTTTCGCCCTCCAGGCAGATACGCAGTATTTT; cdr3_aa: CASSFALQADTQYF
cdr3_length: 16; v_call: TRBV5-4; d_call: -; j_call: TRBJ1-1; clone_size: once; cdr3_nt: TGTGCCAGCAGCTTATACCCCGATGCTACGTCCACTGAAGCTTTCTTT; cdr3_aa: CASSLYPDATSTEAFF
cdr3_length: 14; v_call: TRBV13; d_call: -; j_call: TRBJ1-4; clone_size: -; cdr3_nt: TGTGCCAGCAGCTTAGGGACGGGTAATGAAAAACTGTTTTTT; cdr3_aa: CASSLGTGNEKLFF
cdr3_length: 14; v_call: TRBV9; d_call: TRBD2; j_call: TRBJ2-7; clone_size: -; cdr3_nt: TGTGCCAGACCTACGGGACTAGCGGAATTGGAGCAGTACTTC; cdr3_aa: CARPTGLAELEQYF
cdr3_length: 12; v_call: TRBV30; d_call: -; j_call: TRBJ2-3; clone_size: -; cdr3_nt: TGTGCCTGGAGTCCTTTGATAGATACGCAGTATTTT; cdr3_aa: CAWSPLIDTQYF
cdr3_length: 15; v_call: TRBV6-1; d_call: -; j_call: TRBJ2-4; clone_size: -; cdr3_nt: TGTGCCAGCGGGCCGTGGGATTTAGCCAAAAACATTCAGTACTTC; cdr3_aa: CASGPWDLAKNIQYF
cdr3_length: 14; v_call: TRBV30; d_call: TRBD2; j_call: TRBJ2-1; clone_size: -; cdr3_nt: TGTGCCTGGAGTGGGCTAGCGGGATCCACTGAGCAGTTCTTC; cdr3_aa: CAWSGLAGSTEQFF
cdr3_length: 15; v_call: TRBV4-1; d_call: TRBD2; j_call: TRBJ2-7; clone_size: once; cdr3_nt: TGCGCCAGCAGCCAAGAGGCCGGGAGGGCCAACGAGCAGTACTTC; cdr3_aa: CASSQEAGRANEQYF
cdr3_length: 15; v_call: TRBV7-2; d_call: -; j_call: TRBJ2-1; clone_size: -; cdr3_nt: TGTGCCAGCAGCCTGACTACCAGATCCTACAATGAGCAGTTCTTC; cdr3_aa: CASSLTTRSYNEQFF
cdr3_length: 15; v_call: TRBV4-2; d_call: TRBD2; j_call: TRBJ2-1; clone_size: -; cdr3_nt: TGTGCCAGCAAAATGTATAGCGGGGACGACAATGAGCAGTTCTTC; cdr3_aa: CASKMYSGDDNEQFF
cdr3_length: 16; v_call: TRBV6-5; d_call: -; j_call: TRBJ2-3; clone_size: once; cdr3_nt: TGTGCCAGCAGTTACGGGCCAGCGGCAAGCACAGATACGCAGTATTTT; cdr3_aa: CASSYGPAASTDTQYF
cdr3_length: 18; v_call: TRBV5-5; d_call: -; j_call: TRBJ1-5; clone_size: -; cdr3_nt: TGTGCCAGCAGCTTGGCCCCGGCAGGGGACTATAGCAATCAGCCCCAGCATTTT; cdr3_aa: CASSLAPAGDYSNQPQHF
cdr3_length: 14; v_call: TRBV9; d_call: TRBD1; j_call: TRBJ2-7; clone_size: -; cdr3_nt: TGTGCCAGCAGTACCGGGACAGCTCCCTACGAGCAGTACTTC; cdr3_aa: CASSTGTAPYEQYF
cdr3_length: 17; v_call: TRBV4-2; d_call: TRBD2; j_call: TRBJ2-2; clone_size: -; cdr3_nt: TGTGCCAGCAGCCAAGATCCGGGACTAGGTACTGCGGGGGAGCTGTTTTTT; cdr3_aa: CASSQDPGLGTAGELFF
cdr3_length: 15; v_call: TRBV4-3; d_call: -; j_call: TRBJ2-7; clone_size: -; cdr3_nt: TGCGCCAGCAGCCAACAATTCCGGGACAACTACGAGCAGTACTTC; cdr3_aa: CASSQQFRDNYEQYF
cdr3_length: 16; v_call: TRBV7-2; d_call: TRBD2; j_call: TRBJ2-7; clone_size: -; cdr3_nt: TGTGCCAGCAGCTTAGTCTTCCCAGCGGGGGCCTACGAGCAGTACTTC; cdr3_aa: CASSLVFPAGAYEQYF
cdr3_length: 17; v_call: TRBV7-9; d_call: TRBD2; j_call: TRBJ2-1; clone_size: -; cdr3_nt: TGTGCCAGCAGCTCGACGTATGGGCTAGCGGAAGACAATGAGCAGTTCTTC; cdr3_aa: CASSSTYGLAEDNEQFF
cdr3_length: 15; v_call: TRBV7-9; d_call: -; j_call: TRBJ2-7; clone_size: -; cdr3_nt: TGTGCCAGCAGCTTAGGGGCTCAGGGCTCCTACGAGCAGTACTTC; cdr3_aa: CASSLGAQGSYEQYF
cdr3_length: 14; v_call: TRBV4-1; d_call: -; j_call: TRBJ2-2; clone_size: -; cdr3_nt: TGCGCCAGCAGCCAAGACCCCGATACCGGGGAGCTGTTTTTT; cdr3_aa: CASSQDPDTGELFF
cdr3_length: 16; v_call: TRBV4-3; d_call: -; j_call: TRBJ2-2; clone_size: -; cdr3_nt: TGCGCCAGCAGCCAAGATAGCGGAGGTAGCACCGGGGAGCTGTTTTTT; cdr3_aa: CASSQDSGGSTGELFF
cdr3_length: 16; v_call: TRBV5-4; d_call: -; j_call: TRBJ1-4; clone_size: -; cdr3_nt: TGTGCCAGCAGCTCCGATTCAGGGTCGGATAATGAAAAACTGTTTTTT; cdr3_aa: CASSSDSGSDNEKLFF
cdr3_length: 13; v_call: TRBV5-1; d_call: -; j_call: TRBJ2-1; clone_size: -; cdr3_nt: TGCGCCAGCAAACGAAGCTCCTACAATGAGCAGTTCTTC; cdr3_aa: CASKRSSYNEQFF
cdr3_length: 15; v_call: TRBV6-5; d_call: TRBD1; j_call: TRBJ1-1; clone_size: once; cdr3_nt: TGTGCCAGCAGTCTATGGACAGGGGCGGGCACTGAAGCTTTCTTT; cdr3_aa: CASSLWTGAGTEAFF
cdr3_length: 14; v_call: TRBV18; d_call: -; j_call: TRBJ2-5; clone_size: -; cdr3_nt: TGTGCCAGCTCGTTAACAGGGATACGGGAGACCCAGTACTTC; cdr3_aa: CASSLTGIRETQYF